Below, 19 T cell receptor beta chains from the same sample are listed, as sequenced in a study of T cell repertoires in cytomegalovirus infection. TCRdb processed the reads anew with MiXCR; each CDR3 protein has one entry. The table has some 600,000 distinct CDR3 sequences, 20% to 25% seen once; the top ten hold roughly 8%. The material sequenced was CD8+ T cells from PBMCs. The receptors originated from a human donor in good health (CMV status not recorded). Some clones in this sample may be carry-over from other donors' samples.

This clonotype was seen at least ten times. The genes are TRBV25-1 and TRBJ2-2, with D unclear. The V end lost 0 bases, the J end lost 0 bases, and 14 bases lay between the germline ends. The germline V gene has CDR1 MGHDK and CDR2 SYGVNS. The CDR3 contains 18 residues. CDR3 in amino acids: CASSEYLRTDPNTGELFF. In DNA form, the CDR3 reads TGTGCCAGCAGTGAATATTTGAGGACGGACCCGAACACCGGGGAGCTGTTTTTT.

This clonotype has more than one count but fewer than ten. The chain has TRBV28 and TRBJ2-5; no clear D. The CDR3 sequence is 12 residues long. The germline CDR1 and CDR2 sequences are MDHEN and SYDVKM. V lost 2 bases and J lost 5, with 6 bases in between. The CDR3 region has the DNA TGTGCCAGCAGTTTAATGGTGGAGACCCAGTACTTC. Its protein is CASSLMVETQYF.

This clonotype occurred once. This chain connects TRBV2 to TRBJ2-7; TRBD2 matches at 12 bases. V trimming: 6 bases; J trimming: 0 bases; junction bases outside the gene matches: 6. This CDR3 spans 16 amino acids. CDR1 and CDR2 (germline): SNHLY, FYNNEI. In DNA form, the CDR3 reads TGTGCCAGCAGGACTAGCGGGGGATCTCTCTCCTACGAGCAGTACGTC. Encoded protein: CASRTSGGSLSYEQYV.

Turning to this clonotype: Possible read error: a much larger clone is one base away. The rearrangement joins TRBV6-6 to TRBJ2-7; the D gene is possibly TRBD1 (5 bases). Germline V gene data show CDR1 as MNHNY and CDR2 as SVGAGI (reference sequence). The CDR3 sequence is 16 residues long. V was pared by 4 bases and J by 2 bases, with 18 bases between. The CDR3 is CASSFGQGCPTYEQYF. DNA of the CDR3: TGTGCCAGCAGTTTCGGACAAGGCTGCCCCACCTACGAGCAGTACTTC.

This clonotype was observed a few times. The genes are TRBV9 and TRBJ1-1; no firm D call. CDR3 length: 15 amino acids. V lost 0 bases, J lost 1 base, and 10 bases lay in between. The germline V gene encodes CDR1 SGDLS and CDR2 YYNGEE. CDR3: CASSVVDASNTEAFF. The CDR3 DNA reads as TGTGCCAGCAGCGTAGTTGACGCATCGAACACTGAAGCTTTCTTT. Using reference TRBV9 and TRBJ1-1 for the parts outside the CDR3, the full variable domain is DSGVTQTPKHLITATGQRVTLRCSPRSGDLSVYWYQQSLDQGLQFLIQYYNGEERAKGNILERFSAQQFPDLHSELNLSSLELGDSALYFCASSVVDASNTEAFFGQGTRLTVV.

CDR3 amino acids: CASSRTSEGDGADTQYF. CDR3 nucleotides: TGTGCCAGCAGCCGGACTAGCGAAGGGGATGGGGCAGATACGCAGTATTTT. The V and J genes are TRBV6-1 and TRBJ2-3; TRBD2 aligns across 9 bases. Germline V gene data show CDR1 as MNHNS and CDR2 as SASEGT. The junction had 14 bases not matched to a gene; V was cut back by 6 bases and J by 4 bases. The CDR3 extends over 17 amino acids.

The J gene is TRBJ1-1, the V gene TRBV19; 10 bases line up with TRBD1. V lost 3 bases to trimming and J lost 4 bases; unmatched junction nucleotides: 5. From germline, CDR1 is LNHDA and CDR2 SQIVND (reference sequence). The CDR3 has 15 residues. The CDR3 DNA follows: TGTGCCAGTAGTATTATCTGGGACAGGGGCACTGAAGCTTTCTTT. Protein: CASSIIWDRGTEAFF.

There are a few counts of this clonotype. This chain links TRBV29-1 with TRBJ1-3; D ambiguous. V was shortened by 4 bases and J by 0 bases, with 10 bases between the two germline ends. The CDR3 spans 14 residues. The V gene's germline CDR1 is SQVTM and CDR2 ANQGSEA. CDR3 DNA sequence: TGCAGCGTTGTCGACGGAAGCTCTGGAAACACCATATATTTT. Amino acids: CSVVDGSSGNTIYF.

The gene calls are TRBV6-5 and TRBJ1-2, with 7 bases lining up with TRBD1. V was pared by 2 bases and J by 3 bases, with 3 bases of the junction left unmatched. The CDR3 runs to 14 residues. Germline assignment: CDR1 MNHEY and CDR2 SVGAGI. The CDR3 DNA reads as TGTGCCAGCAGTTACGGGACAGCCTACTATGGCTACACCTTC. It is translated as CASSYGTAYYGYTF.

The table lists this clonotype with a few counts. The chain carries TRBV7-9 and TRBJ2-1; a weak D match, TRBD1 (6 bases). Germline CDR1 is SEHNR and CDR2 is FQNEAQ (reference sequence). The V gene lost 3 bases and the J gene lost 8 bases, with 8 bases spanning the gap. CDR3 length: 12 amino acids. The CDR3 reads CASSLDSDEQFF. The CDR3 DNA reads as TGTGCCAGCAGCTTGGACAGCGATGAGCAGTTCTTC.

This clonotype was detected many times. The chain uses TRBV7-6 and TRBJ2-1, with TRBD2 identical over 12 bases. Trimming cost V 0 bases and J 0 bases; bases outside gene matches: 6. This CDR3 contains 19 residues. Looked up from germline, CDR1 is SGHVS and CDR2 is FNYEAQ. Here the CDR3 DNA reads TGTGCCAGCAGCTTAGCGGCTAGCGGGGGGGCGAGCTCCTACAATGAGCAGTTCTTC. Translated: CASSLAASGGASSYNEQFF.

V usage is TRBV10-3 and J usage is TRBJ1-2, with a weak D call TRBD1 (6 bases). Trimming cost V 6 bases and J 1 base, with 12 bases left between them. The germline V gene has CDR1 ENHRY and CDR2 SYGVKD. The CDR3 loop spans 14 amino acids. CDR3 in amino acids: CAISSGTLNYGYTF. The CDR3 DNA follows: TGTGCCATCAGCTCCGGGACACTTAACTATGGCTACACCTTC.

This clonotype was recorded many times. V and J are TRBV6-5 and TRBJ1-2; TRBD1 matches 8 bases. V trimming: 3 bases; J trimming: 6 bases; junction bases outside the gene matches: 6. Per germline, CDR1 MNHEY and CDR2 SVGAGI. The CDR3 is 14 residues long. The CDR3, as DNA: TGTGCCAGCAGTTATCCAGGGGGCGCGGATGGCTACACCTTC. This translates into CASSYPGGADGYTF.

This clonotype showed up just a few times. V is TRBV20-1 and J is TRBJ1-1, with 10 positions matching TRBD1. The V gene's germline CDR1 is DFQATT and CDR2 SNEGSKA (reference sequence). V was clipped by 0 bases and J by 0 bases; unmatched bases: 4. The CDR3 runs 16 residues. The CDR3 sequence is CSAREGDRGLNTEAFF. CDR3 DNA: TGCAGTGCTAGAGAGGGGGACAGGGGATTGAACACTGAAGCTTTCTTT.

As concerns this clonotype: The junction does not match germline at one end; this may be a read error. This chain connects TRBV3-1 to TRBJ2-5; 8 nucleotides match TRBD1. The CDR3 is made up of 14 amino acids. Germline lookup yields CDR1 LGHDT and CDR2 YNNKEL (reference sequence). CDR3 sequence: CASSQRQGFETQYF. CDR3 DNA sequence: TGTGCCAGTAGCCAAAGACAGGGGTTCGAGACCCAGTACTTC.

The table lists this clonotype with a few counts. CDR3 loop: CASSLGGRAFF. CDR3 sequence (DNA): TGTGCCAGCAGCTTAGGGGGCCGAGCTTTCTTT. The chain joins TRBV7-6 to TRBJ1-1, with D possibly TRBD1 on 5 matching bases. The V and J ends lost 1 base and 10 bases respectively, with 7 bases between them. Germline CDR1 reads SGHVS; CDR2 reads FNYEAQ. The CDR3 covers 11 residues.

This clonotype was found many times. The chain's CDR3 is CASSLAFSSYEQYV. The CDR3 nucleotides are TGTGCCAGCAGCTTAGCGTTCAGTTCCTACGAGCAGTACGTC. V and J are TRBV7-8 and TRBJ2-7, with D hard to call. The germline V gene has CDR1 SGHVS and CDR2 FQNEAQ. With 0 bases removed from V and 1 base from J, the gap between germline ends came to 7 bases. The CDR3 covers 14 residues.

With respect to this clonotype: A much larger clone differs from this one at a single base, so this may be a read error. The chain joins TRBV7-6 to TRBJ2-7, with D tentatively TRBD2 (6 bases). The CDR3 extends over 15 amino acids. Deletions cut 1 base from V and 3 bases from J, with 13 bases between. CDR1 is SGHVS, CDR2 FNYEAQ, per germline. The CDR3 bases are TGTGCCAGCAGCTTAGGGACGGGGGTCGTCTACGAGCAGTACTTC. Its translation: CASSLGTGVVYEQYF.

As regards this clonotype: A read error may be the cause here, since a much bigger clone is one base away. The rearrangement uses TRBV7-2 and TRBJ2-2, with TRBD1 identical over 7 bases. The germline CDR1 and CDR2 sequences are SGHTA and FQGNSA. V lost 11 bases and J lost 5; bases outside the gene matches: 14. The CDR3 runs 15 residues. Here the CDR3 DNA reads TGTGCCGGCTACCCGACAGGGTCGGGAACCGGGGAGCTGTTTTTT. Residues: CAGYPTGSGTGELFF.